This T cell receptor beta chain derives from a study of cytomegalovirus exposure and HLA in healthy donors. Study details: An early data release held approximately 85 million unique TCRs from HLA-typed donors. Study results and limitations: Among TCR beta chains of equal frequency, HLA-associated ones were more clonally expanded in a later analysis. The likely origin of a cluster of highly shared sequence variants was a sequencing artifact.

The CDR3 consists of 13 residues. The V end lost 2 bases, the J end lost 3 bases, and 8 bases lay between the germline ends. CDR1 and CDR2 (germline): MNHEY, SVGAGI. Primers included in the PCR were 60 Vbeta and 13 Jbeta primers. The protocol was immunoSEQ multiplex PCR, while the TCRdb copy is restricted to in-frame clones and leaves out a portion. The sample holds 150,000 to 200,000 clones, nearly 70% seen once. A word on this clone: No antigen is known for it.

The origin of this receptor is a young man in good health and CMV-seropositive. The chain has TRBV6-5 and TRBJ2-7, with a tentative D call TRBD1 (6 bases). Sequenced input: PBMCs. Here the CDR3 reads CASSYQGGYEQYF. The DNA for the CDR3 is TGTGCCAGCAGTTACCAAGGGGGCTACGAGCAGTACTTC.